The 27 T cell receptor beta chains presented below share a single source sample, sequenced in a study of shared clonotypes between healthy human individuals. The repertoire was sequenced with immunoSEQ multiplex PCR; TCRdb's copy has only in-frame clones and lacks some. The data contain a few million clones, just under 95% of them singletons. Material for sequencing was naive CD4+ T cells from PBMCs. Indicated subset: CD45RA+ positively selected. The receptors come from a man between 18 and 29 years old in good health. Some clones in this sample may be carry-over from other donors' samples.

The rearrangement joins TRBV6-1 to TRBJ2-7, with TRBD2 identical over 10 bases. V trimming: 5 bases; J trimming: 2 bases; junction bases outside the gene matches: 3. CDR3 length: 14 amino acids. Looked up from germline, CDR1 is MNHNS and CDR2 is SASEGT. The DNA of the CDR3 is TGTGCCAGCAGTCAGAGCGGGAGGGCCTACGAGCAGTACTTC. This gives the protein CASSQSGRAYEQYF.

CDR3 coding DNA: TGCGCCAGCAGCCAAGACGTCGCCCGGGTAGGGAATTCACCCCTCCACTTT. It codes for CASSQDVARVGNSPLHF. This chain joins TRBV4-1 and TRBJ1-6; D is ambiguous. The V gene's germline CDR1 is MGHRA and CDR2 YSYEKL. With 0 bases removed from V and 7 bases from J, the gap between germline ends came to 16 bases. This CDR3 region has 17 residues.

The CDR3 spells CATYRGVAYEQYF. For the CDR3, the DNA is TGTGCCACCTACCGAGGGGTCGCCTACGAGCAGTACTTC. The gene calls are TRBV6-5 and TRBJ2-7; D could derive from TRBD1 or TRBD2 (5 bases each). This CDR3 is built from 13 residues. V lost 10 bases and J lost 2, with 15 bases in between. Germline values: CDR1 MNHEY, CDR2 SVGAGI.

The chain is built from TRBV18 and TRBJ2-7, with 9 bases that match TRBD1. The trim removed 6 bases at V and 2 bases at J, leaving 5 bases unmatched. Germline CDR1 reads KGHSH; CDR2 reads LQKENI. This CDR3 comprises 14 residues. CDR3 DNA: TGTGCCAGCTCCCAGGACAGGGGCACCTACGAGCAGTACTTC. Protein: CASSQDRGTYEQYF.

The rearrangement uses TRBV5-1 and TRBJ2-7; the match to TRBD1 covers 9 bases. V shed 2 bases and J 4 bases; nucleotides not matched to a gene: 4. Germline CDR1 SGHRS, CDR2 YFSETQ. This CDR3 is 14 amino acids long. The DNA of the CDR3 is TGCGCCAGCAGCTTCCGGGACAGGGATTACGAGCAGTACTTC. Translating gives CASSFRDRDYEQYF.

V is TRBV5-1 and J is TRBJ1-2; TRBD1 agrees at 7 bases. Germline V gives CDR1 SGHRS, CDR2 YFSETQ. J lost 2 bases, V lost 0 bases, and 7 bases had no gene match. The CDR3 covers 16 residues. CDR3 protein: CASSLAPRQGNYGYTF. The CDR3 bases are TGCGCCAGCAGCTTGGCCCCGAGACAGGGCAACTATGGCTACACCTTC.

About this clone: This CDR3 is also generated by other DNA sequences in the sample. The chain employs TRBV14 and TRBJ2-5, with D hard to call. Germline-derived CDR1 and CDR2 are SGHDN and FVKESK. The V end was cut by 1 base, the J end by 5 bases, with 8 bases between. This CDR3 comprises 13 residues. Here the CDR3 DNA reads TGTGCCAGCAGCCAAGGCATCCGTGAGACCCAGTACTTC. It yields the protein CASSQGIRETQYF.

The rearrangement links TRBV5-1 to TRBJ2-1; no clear D. CDR1 and CDR2 from the germline V gene are SGHRS and YFSETQ. This CDR3 contains 15 residues. V was shortened by 0 bases and J by 4 bases, with 11 bases between the two germline ends. The CDR3 nucleotides read TGCGCCAGCAGCTTGGAGGGCGGAGAGTACAATGAGCAGTTCTTC. This gives the protein CASSLEGGEYNEQFF.

The chain is built from TRBV4-2 and TRBJ1-4; a possible D gene is TRBD1 (5 bases). Germline CDR1 and CDR2: LGHNA and YNFKEQ. CDR3 size: 14 residues. With 4 bases removed from V and 4 bases from J, the gap between germline ends came to 10 bases. The CDR3 nucleotides read TGTGCCAGCAGCCGAGGACAAGGTAATGAAAAACTGTTTTTT. The encoded protein is CASSRGQGNEKLFF.

The chain employs TRBV7-2 and TRBJ2-1; 15 bases align to TRBD2. CDR1 is SGHTA, CDR2 FQGNSA, per germline. Losses at the gene ends were 1 base for V and 12 bases for J; bases not matched to a gene: 4. The CDR3 spans 15 residues. In DNA form, the CDR3 reads TGTGCCAGCAGCTTAGGGGGACTAGCGGGAGGTTTGCAGTTCTTC. As protein: CASSLGGLAGGLQFF. Complete variable domain (other parts from reference TRBV7-2 and TRBJ2-1): GAGVSQSPSNKVTEKGKDVELRCDPISGHTALYWYRQSLGQGLEFLIYFQGNSAPDKSGLPSDRFSAERTGGSVSTLTIQRTQQEDSAVYLCASSLGGLAGGLQFFGPGTRLTVL.

The chain carries TRBV28 and TRBJ1-2; D perhaps matches TRBD1 (6 bases). The length of the CDR3 is 14 residues. V was clipped by 3 bases and J by 7 bases, with 15 bases between them. Per the germline V gene, CDR1 is MDHEN and CDR2 is SYDVKM. The CDR3 DNA sequence: TGTGCCAGCAGTTTTTCGGGGGCCCTTCCTGGCTACACCTTC. The encoded protein is CASSFSGALPGYTF.

This sequence joins TRBV18 and TRBJ1-1; 10 nucleotides match TRBD1. The V gene's germline CDR1 is KGHSH and CDR2 LQKENI. The J segment lost 10 bases and the V segment lost 6 bases, leaving 11 bases of the junction unmatched. The CDR3 totals 14 residues. This CDR3 reads CASSSGTGDNGAFF. DNA for the CDR3: TGTGCCAGCTCCTCCGGGACAGGGGATAATGGAGCTTTCTTT.

The rearrangement uses TRBV7-9 and TRBJ1-4; the match to TRBD1 covers 7 bases. This CDR3 spans 14 amino acids. CDR1 and CDR2 from the germline V gene are SEHNR and FQNEAQ (reference sequence). After removal of 5 bases from V and 4 bases from J, the junction contained 4 bases not matched to a gene. This chain's CDR3 is CASSHRDSNEKLFF. The CDR3 bases are TGTGCCAGCAGCCACCGGGACAGTAATGAAAAACTGTTTTTT.

The chain has TRBV5-1 and TRBJ2-2; D not resolved. Germline V CDR1 and CDR2: SGHRS, YFSETQ. Trimming took off 2 bases at V and 6 bases at J, with 14 bases between the two ends. The CDR3 is 15 amino acids. The CDR3 DNA is TGCGCCAGCAGCTTTACTGGGGTTAATGCCGGGGAGCTGTTTTTT. Translated, it gives CASSFTGVNAGELFF. Variable domain in full (rest from reference TRBV5-1 and TRBJ2-2): KAGVTQTPRYLIKTRGQQVTLSCSPISGHRSVSWYQQTPGQGLQFLFEYFSETQRNKGNFPGRFSGRQFSNSRSEMNVSTLELGDSALYLCASSFTGVNAGELFFGEGSRLTVL.

The chain employs TRBV7-8 and TRBJ1-2, with 7 bases lining up with TRBD1. CDR3 size: 14 residues. Per the germline V gene, CDR1 is SGHVS and CDR2 is FQNEAQ. V dropped 2 bases and J dropped 2; count of bases not matched to a gene: 2. In DNA form, the CDR3 reads TGTGCCAGCAGCTTAACGACAGGGAACTATGGCTACACCTTC. Encoded protein: CASSLTTGNYGYTF.

The rearrangement uses TRBV13 and TRBJ2-3; 7 bases map to TRBD1. Germline V CDR1 and CDR2: PRHDT, FYEKMQ (reference sequence). V was pared by 0 bases and J by 5 bases, with 5 bases of the junction left unmatched. This CDR3 region has 15 residues. The CDR3 here is CASSLGARGKDTQYF. The CDR3 DNA sequence: TGTGCCAGCAGCTTAGGCGCCAGGGGGAAAGATACGCAGTATTTT. The complete variable domain, with remaining parts taken from reference TRBV13 and TRBJ2-3, reads AAGVIQSPRHLIKEKRETATLKCYPIPRHDTVYWYQQGPGQDPQFLISFYEKMQSDKGSIPDRFSAQQFSDYHSELNMSSLELGDSALYFCASSLGARGKDTQYFGPGTRLTVL.

The J gene is TRBJ1-1, the V gene TRBV7-7; no clear D gene. V lost 6 bases, J lost 2 bases, and 10 bases lay in between. CDR1 SSHAT and CDR2 FNYEAQ come from the germline V gene (reference sequence). CDR3 length equals 13 residues. The CDR3 protein is CASSPVENTEAFF. The CDR3 nucleotides are TGTGCCAGCAGTCCGGTCGAAAACACTGAAGCTTTCTTT.

This chain joins TRBV7-9 and TRBJ1-1; tentative D call: TRBD1 (5 bases). The length of the CDR3 is 16 residues. The V gene lost 5 bases and the J gene lost 3 bases, with 19 bases spanning the gap. The germline V gene has CDR1 SEHNR and CDR2 FQNEAQ (reference sequence). The CDR3 here is CASSPIDRGWYTEAFF. In DNA form, the CDR3 reads TGTGCCAGCAGCCCCATTGATCGGGGGTGGTACACTGAAGCTTTCTTT.

V is TRBV29-1 and J is TRBJ1-2; perhaps TRBD1 as D (6 bases). The CDR3 covers 15 residues. V gave up 5 bases and J gave up 5 bases, with 21 bases separating them. In germline, CDR1 is SQVTM, CDR2 ANQGSEA. The CDR3 DNA is TGCAGCGTTTCAAGGAGACAGGCCCTTCGGTATGGCTACACCTTC. Its protein product is CSVSRRQALRYGYTF.

Concerning this clone itself: In the same sample, other DNA sequences code for this CDR3. The chain links TRBV4-2 to TRBJ2-5, with D unresolved. The ends were cut back, 1 base at V and 4 bases at J, with 7 bases in the middle. The CDR3 is 13 amino acids. Germline-derived CDR1 and CDR2 are LGHNA and YNFKEQ. CDR3 sequence: CASSQGSGETQYF. CDR3 in DNA: TGTGCCAGCAGCCAAGGGTCTGGAGAGACCCAGTACTTC.

The V gene is TRBV7-8, the J gene TRBJ2-7; 8 bases agree with TRBD2. CDR1 and CDR2 from the germline V gene are SGHVS and FQNEAQ. V shed 3 bases and J 0 bases; nucleotides not matched to a gene: 10. This CDR3 is built from 17 residues. CDR3 region: CASSFPGLGINSYEQYF. CDR3 sequence (DNA): TGTGCCAGCAGCTTCCCGGGACTAGGCATCAACTCCTACGAGCAGTACTTC.

The gene calls are TRBV30 and TRBJ2-7; 8 nucleotides agree with TRBD2. Germline loops: CDR1 GTSNPN, CDR2 SVGIG (reference sequence). The length of the CDR3 is 15 residues. V lost 1 base, J lost 3 bases, and 8 bases stayed unmatched. CDR3 nucleotide sequence: TGTGCCTGGAGTGGTCTAGCGGGTCCCCTCTACGAGCAGTACTTC. Translation gives CAWSGLAGPLYEQYF.

The CDR3 protein is CASSQKRGLGETQYF. In DNA, the CDR3 is TGCGCCAGCAGCCAAAAAAGGGGGCTCGGGGAGACCCAGTACTTC. This chain links TRBV4-3 with TRBJ2-5; 7 bases are shared with TRBD1. The V gene's germline CDR1 is LGHNA and CDR2 YSLEER. CDR3 length: 15 amino acids. V gave up 2 bases and J gave up 5 bases; unmatched junction bases: 8.

This chain links TRBV5-1 with TRBJ2-3; D may be TRBD2 (5 bases). Germline V gene lookup returns CDR1 SGHRS and CDR2 YFSETQ. V shed 6 bases and J shed 2 bases, with 19 bases lying between them. The length of the CDR3 is 16 residues. Written as DNA, the CDR3 is TGCGCCAGCATGCTCTTCCCCGGGGTACCCACAGATACGCAGTATTTT. Translating it yields CASMLFPGVPTDTQYF.

The chain combines TRBV19 with TRBJ2-1, with D unclear. This CDR3 contains 15 residues. The germline gives CDR1 LNHDA, CDR2 SQIVND (reference sequence). The germline V and J ends were trimmed by 0 bases and 9 bases, with 15 bases remaining between them. The CDR3 DNA follows: TGTGCCAGTAGTATAGACCCGAGGACGGCGGCTGAGCAGTTCTTC. Translated, it gives CASSIDPRTAAEQFF.

With respect to this clone: Other DNA sequences from this sample encode an identical CDR3 as well. The CDR3 DNA follows: TGCGCCAGCAGCTTGGAGGCTGGTAACTATGGCTACACCTTC. This sequence encodes CASSLEAGNYGYTF. The gene calls are TRBV5-1 and TRBJ1-2; no clear D gene. CDR3 length: 14 amino acids. The germline CDR1 and CDR2 sequences are SGHRS and YFSETQ. V was trimmed by 0 bases and J by 1 base, leaving 7 bases between them.

CDR3 sequence: CASRLGQSSNIQYF. CDR3 coding DNA: TGTGCCAGCAGGTTAGGACAGTCATCAAACATTCAGTACTTC. The rearrangement links TRBV6-5 to TRBJ2-4, with D tentatively TRBD1 (6 bases). With 6 bases removed from V and 6 bases from J, the gap between germline ends came to 15 bases. Germline CDR1 and CDR2: MNHEY and SVGAGI. This CDR3 has 14 residues.